These 10 T cell receptor beta chains share one sample of origin, sequenced in a study of T cells in Graves' hyperthyroidism and ophthalmopathy. Amplification of TCR beta CDR3 regions used RNA as the template. HTBI primers were employed in a first-round RT-PCR of the TCR CDR3. One entry per CDR3 protein, called by TCRdb with MiXCR from the multiplex PCR reads. Of 690,000 or so distinct CDR3 sequences in the sample, around 20% were seen once. The sequencing input was blood. The receptors shown here come from a woman between 45 and 65 years old with Graves' hyperthyroidism that later progressed to Graves' ophthalmopathy.

Ten or more counts support this clonotype. The V and J genes are TRBV30 and TRBJ2-1; TRBD1 is a possible D gene (6 bases). This CDR3 region has 13 residues. V was shortened by 8 bases and J by 5 bases, with 16 bases between the two germline ends. Germline V gene data show CDR1 as GTSNPN and CDR2 as SVGIG (reference sequence). The CDR3 coding sequence is TGTGCCCTCGACAGGAATCGGGACAATGAGCAGTTCTTC. It encodes CALDRNRDNEQFF.

This clonotype was counted ten times or more. V and J are TRBV2 and TRBJ1-1; D is ambiguous. The length of the CDR3 is 15 residues. Trimming removed 0 bases at V and 1 base at J, with 9 bases between. CDR1 SNHLY and CDR2 FYNNEI come from the germline V gene. The chain's CDR3 is CASSEAPIANTEAFF. CDR3 DNA: TGTGCCAGCAGTGAAGCGCCTATCGCGAACACTGAAGCTTTCTTT.

V gene TRBV19 combines with J gene TRBJ2-1; 12 nucleotides match TRBD2. V dropped 7 bases and J dropped 0; count of bases not matched to a gene: 25. Germline values: CDR1 LNHDA, CDR2 SQIVND (reference sequence). The CDR3 totals 23 residues. CDR3 residues: CASILGARGLRTSGNSSYNEQFF. The CDR3 DNA reads as TGTGCCAGTATTTTAGGGGCCAGGGGGTTAAGGACTAGCGGGAATAGCTCCTACAATGAGCAGTTCTTC.

The table lists this clonotype with a few counts. V and J are TRBV12-5 and TRBJ1-5; a possible D gene is TRBD1 (6 bases). CDR3 length equals 15 residues. V was clipped by 6 bases and J by 6 bases, with 18 bases between them. Germline V gene data show CDR1 as LGHNT and CDR2 as FRNRAP. The CDR3 region is CASGAAQGGSQPQHF. Here the CDR3 DNA reads TGTGCTAGTGGCGCAGCACAGGGAGGGTCTCAGCCCCAGCATTTT.

This clonotype occurred a few times. This chain connects TRBV18 to TRBJ1-1, with D possibly being TRBD1 (5 bases). Per germline, CDR1 KGHSH and CDR2 LQKENI. CDR3 size: 15 residues. V was clipped by 0 bases and J by 1 base, with 9 bases between them. The CDR3 bases are TGTGCCAGCTCACCACCAGGGGCCCAGAACACTGAAGCTTTCTTT. Translated, it gives CASSPPGAQNTEAFF.

The V call is TRBV6-1, the J call TRBJ1-4, with D possibly matching TRBD1 (5 bases). V was cut by 5 bases and J by 2 bases, with 15 bases left in between. In germline, CDR1 is MNHNS, CDR2 SASEGT. This CDR3 comprises 16 residues. In DNA, the CDR3 is TGTGCCAGCAGTTCCCGCCAGGGTATCACTAATGAAAAACTGTTTTTT. It is translated as CASSSRQGITNEKLFF.

In its sample, this clonotype was seen many times. The chain has TRBV13 and TRBJ1-2; 8 positions agree with TRBD1. Germline CDR1 is PRHDT and CDR2 is FYEKMQ (reference sequence). The CDR3 length is 15 residues. V shed 0 bases and J 5 bases; nucleotides not matched to a gene: 5. CDR3 DNA sequence: TGTGCCAGCAGCTTAGGTGGGACAGGCACGTATGGCTACACCTTC. It is translated as CASSLGGTGTYGYTF.

This clonotype was seen only a few times. A junction boundary mismatches the germline segment, possibly from a read error. The V and J genes are TRBV12-3 or TRBV12-4 and TRBJ1-1; TRBD1 might be the D (5 bases). The CDR3 totals 14 residues. The CDR3 protein is CASTFWGMNTGAFF. DNA for the CDR3: TGTGCCAGCACATTTTGGGGGATGAACACTGGAGCTTTCTTT.

This clonotype was seen more than once but under ten times. The junction departs from the called germline gene at one end, perhaps through a read error. The genes are TRBV5-6 and TRBJ2-7, with TRBD2 as a possible D gene (6 bases). This CDR3 has 15 amino acids. CDR1 and CDR2 (germline): SGHDT, YYEEEE. The CDR3 DNA is TGTGCCAACAGCGAAAAAGGACTACCTTTCCACGAGCAGTACTTC. Protein: CANSEKGLPFHEQYF.

This clonotype occurred a few times. The chain has TRBV7-8 and TRBJ2-1; 8 bases are a match to TRBD1. The CDR3 sequence is 15 residues long. From germline, CDR1 is SGHVS and CDR2 FQNEAQ. V lost 1 base, J lost 2 bases, and 1 base stayed unmatched. DNA of the CDR3: TGTGCCAGCAGCTTAGACAGGGGGGCCTACAATGAGCAGTTCTTC. Protein sequence: CASSLDRGAYNEQFF.